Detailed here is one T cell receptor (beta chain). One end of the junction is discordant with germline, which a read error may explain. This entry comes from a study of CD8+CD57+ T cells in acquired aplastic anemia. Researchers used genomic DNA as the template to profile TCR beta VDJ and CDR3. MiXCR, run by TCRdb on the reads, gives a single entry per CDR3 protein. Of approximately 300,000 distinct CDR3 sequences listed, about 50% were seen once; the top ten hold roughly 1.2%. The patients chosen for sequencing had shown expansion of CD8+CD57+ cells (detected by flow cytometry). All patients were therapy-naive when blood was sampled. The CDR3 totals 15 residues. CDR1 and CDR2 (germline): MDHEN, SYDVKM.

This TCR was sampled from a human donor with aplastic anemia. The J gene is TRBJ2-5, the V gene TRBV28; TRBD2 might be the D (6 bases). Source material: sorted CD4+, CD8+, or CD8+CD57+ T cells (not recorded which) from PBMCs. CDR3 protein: CARSLSGTSGETQYF. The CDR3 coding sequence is TGTGCCAGAAGTTTAAGTGGGACTTCTGGAGAGACCCAGTACTTC.